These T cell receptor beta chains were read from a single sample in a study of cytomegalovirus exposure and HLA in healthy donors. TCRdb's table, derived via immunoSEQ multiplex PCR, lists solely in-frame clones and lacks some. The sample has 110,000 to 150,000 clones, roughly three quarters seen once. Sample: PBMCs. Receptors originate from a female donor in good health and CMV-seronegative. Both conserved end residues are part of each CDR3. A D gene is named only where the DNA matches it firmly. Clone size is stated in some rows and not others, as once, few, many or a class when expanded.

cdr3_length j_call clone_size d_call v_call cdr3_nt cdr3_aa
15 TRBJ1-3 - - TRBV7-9 TGTGCCAGCAGTTCAATCAGGGGTACTGGAAACACCATATATTTT CASSSIRGTGNTIYF
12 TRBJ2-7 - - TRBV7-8 TGTGCCAGCAGCCTTCTTGAGGACGAGCAGTACTTC CASSLLEDEQYF
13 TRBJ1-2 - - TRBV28 TGTGCCAGCAGTCTAACAGGGTATTATGGCTACACCTTC CASSLTGYYGYTF
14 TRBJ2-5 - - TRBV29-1 TGCAGCGTACTCCGAGACTCGGGCCAAGAGACCCAGTACTTC CSVLRDSGQETQYF
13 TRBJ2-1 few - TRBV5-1 TGCGGATTTGGTAGGGGTATCTACAATGAGCAGTTCTTC CGFGRGIYNEQFF
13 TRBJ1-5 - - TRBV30 TGTGCCTGGAGAATCGACAGTCTTGGGCCCCAGCATTTT CAWRIDSLGPQHF
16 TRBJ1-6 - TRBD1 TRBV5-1 TGCGCCAGCAGCTTGGAAGGACAGGGCTATAATTCACCCCTCCACTTT CASSLEGQGYNSPLHF
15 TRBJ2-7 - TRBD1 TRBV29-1 TGCAGCGTTTTAAGTCCGGGACAGGTCCGTGGCGAGCAGTACTTC CSVLSPGQVRGEQYF
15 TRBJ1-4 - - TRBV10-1 TGCGCCAGCAGTGAGTCGGGATCGAAGGGGGAAAAACTGTTTTTT CASSESGSKGEKLFF
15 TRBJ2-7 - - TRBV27 TGTGCCACCGCACCAACCACACAGGGCGCCTACGAGCAGTACTTC CATAPTTQGAYEQYF
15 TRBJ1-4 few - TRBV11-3 TGTGCCAGCAGCATAAGACAGCCCACTGACGAAAAACTGTTTTTT CASSIRQPTDEKLFF
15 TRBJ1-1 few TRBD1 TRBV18 TGTGCCAGCTCACCAGGACAGGACCCCTCCACTGAAGCTTTCTTT CASSPGQDPSTEAFF
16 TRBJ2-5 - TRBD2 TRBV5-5 TGTGCCAGCAGCTTGTCCGCGGGAGGGCCCTGGGAGACCCAGTACTTC CASSLSAGGPWETQYF
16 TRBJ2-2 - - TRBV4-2 TGTGCCAGCAGCCAAGCCCCCGCGGGGTACACCGGGGAGCTGTTTTTT CASSQAPAGYTGELFF
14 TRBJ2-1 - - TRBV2 TGTGCCAGCAGTGACAGGAACTCCTACAATGAGCAGTTCTTC CASSDRNSYNEQFF
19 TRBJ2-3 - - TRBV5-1 TGCGCCAGCAGCTTGGTCCTCGGGGTTGAAGGGGGTAGAACAGATACGCAGTATTTT CASSLVLGVEGGRTDTQYF
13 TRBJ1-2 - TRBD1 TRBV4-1 TGCGCCAGCAAGGGGGCAATGGACTATGGCTACACCTTC CASKGAMDYGYTF
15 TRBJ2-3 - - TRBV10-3 TGTGCCATCAGTGAGACGGGTCAGGGTTCAGATACGCAGTATTTT CAISETGQGSDTQYF
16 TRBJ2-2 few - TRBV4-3 TGCGCCAGCAGCCGCTTTGGGGACTCCAACACCGGGGAGCTGTTTTTT CASSRFGDSNTGELFF
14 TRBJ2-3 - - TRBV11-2 TGTGCCAGCAGCTTTCACGGGGGCACAGATACGCAGTATTTT CASSFHGGTDTQYF
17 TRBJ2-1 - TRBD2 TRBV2 TGTGCCAGCAAGAGGGAGCGGGGGGTAAGCTCCTACAATGAGCAGTTCTTC CASKRERGVSSYNEQFF
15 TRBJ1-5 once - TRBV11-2 TGTGCCAGCAGCTTCCGGGGGGCGCGAGGTCAGCCCCAGCATTTT CASSFRGARGQPQHF
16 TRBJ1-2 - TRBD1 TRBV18 TGTGCCAGCTCACCAAGAGGACAGGGGGCTAACTATGGCTACACCTTC CASSPRGQGANYGYTF
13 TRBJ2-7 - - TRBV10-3 TGTGCCATCAGTGAGGGCAAAACGGGGGAGCAGTACTTC CAISEGKTGEQYF
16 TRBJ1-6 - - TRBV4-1 TGCGCCAGCAGCCAAGATTGGCAGGGCAATAATTCACCCCTCCACTTT CASSQDWQGNNSPLHF
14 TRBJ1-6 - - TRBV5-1 TGCGCCAGCAGAATGAGGTTCTATAATTCACCCCTCCACTTT CASRMRFYNSPLHF
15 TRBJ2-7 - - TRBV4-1 TGCGCCAGCAGCCGGACTCCCCTTCTGAGGAACGAGCAGTACTTC CASSRTPLLRNEQYF
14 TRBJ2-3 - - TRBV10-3 TGTGCCATCAGTGAAGGCGGGTGGGCAGATACGCAGTATTTT CAISEGGWADTQYF
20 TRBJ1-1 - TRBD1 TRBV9 TGTGCCAGCAGCGTAGCGGGACAGGGGGTAAAAGGGCGAAGGAACACTGAAGCTTTCTTT CASSVAGQGVKGRRNTEAFF
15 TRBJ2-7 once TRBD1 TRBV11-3 TGTGCCAGCAGCCCAGGGACAGGGATCGCCTACGAGCAGTACTTC CASSPGTGIAYEQYF
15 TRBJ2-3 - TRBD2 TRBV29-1 TGCAGCGTAGGAGATAGCGGGAGCGGGACAGATACGCAGTATTTT CSVGDSGSGTDTQYF
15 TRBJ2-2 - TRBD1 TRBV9 TGTGCCAGCAGCGTAGACAGGGGGTCCACCGGGGAGCTGTTTTTT CASSVDRGSTGELFF
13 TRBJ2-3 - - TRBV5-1 TGCGCCAGCAGCTGGGGTCACGAGGGTACGCAGTATTTT CASSWGHEGTQYF
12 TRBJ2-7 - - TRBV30 TGTGCCTGGAGTCCAGAATCGTACGAGCAGTACTTC CAWSPESYEQYF
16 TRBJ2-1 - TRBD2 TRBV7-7 TGTGCTAGCAGCGCTCGACTAGCGGGGTATAACAATGAGCAGTTCTTC CASSARLAGYNNEQFF
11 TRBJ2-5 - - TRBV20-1 TGCAGGGCCGTGACGGGAGAGACCCAGTACTTC CRAVTGETQYF
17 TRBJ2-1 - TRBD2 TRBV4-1 TGCGCCAGCAGCGCTATAATTCTAGCGGGGAAGTACAATGAGCAGTTCTTC CASSAIILAGKYNEQFF